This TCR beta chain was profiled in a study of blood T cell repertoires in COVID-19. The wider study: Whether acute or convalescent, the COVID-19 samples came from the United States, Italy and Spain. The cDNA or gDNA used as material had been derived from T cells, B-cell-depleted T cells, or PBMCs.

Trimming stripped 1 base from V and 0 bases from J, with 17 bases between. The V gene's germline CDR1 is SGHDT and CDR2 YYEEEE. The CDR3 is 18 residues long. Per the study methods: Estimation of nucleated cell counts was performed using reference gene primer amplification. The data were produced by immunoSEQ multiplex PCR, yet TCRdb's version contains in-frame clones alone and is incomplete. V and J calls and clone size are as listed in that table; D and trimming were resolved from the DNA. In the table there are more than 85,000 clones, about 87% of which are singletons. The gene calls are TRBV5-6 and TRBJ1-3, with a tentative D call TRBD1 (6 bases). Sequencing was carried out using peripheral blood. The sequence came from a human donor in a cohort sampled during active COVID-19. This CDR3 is CASSLRRQEIHSGNTIYF. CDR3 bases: TGTGCCAGCAGCTTGAGGAGACAGGAAATCCACTCTGGAAACACCATATATTTT.